This T cell receptor beta chain was identified during a study of blood T cell repertoires in COVID-19. On the study more broadly: Italy, Spain and the United States were the sources of the convalescent and acute COVID-19 samples.

This clone turned up a few times. Germline assignment: CDR1 SQVTM and CDR2 ANQGSEA. There are 13 residues in the CDR3. The V gene lost 4 bases and the J gene lost 2 bases, with 9 bases spanning the gap. In the original processing: Reference gene primers were amplified, and this amplification served to estimate nucleated cell counts. The protocol was immunoSEQ multiplex PCR, while the TCRdb copy is restricted to in-frame clones and leaves out a portion. V and J calls and clone size are copied from that table; D and trimming were computed from the DNA. The sample has 170,000 or so clones, about 86% seen once.

Sequenced: peripheral blood. The origin of this receptor is a man in his forties or fifties with active or convalescent COVID-19. The V gene is TRBV29-1, the J gene TRBJ1-5, with D maybe TRBD1 (6 bases). DNA for the CDR3: TGCAGCGTTGTATGGGGGCGCAATCAGCCCCAGCATTTT. It is translated as CSVVWGRNQPQHF.